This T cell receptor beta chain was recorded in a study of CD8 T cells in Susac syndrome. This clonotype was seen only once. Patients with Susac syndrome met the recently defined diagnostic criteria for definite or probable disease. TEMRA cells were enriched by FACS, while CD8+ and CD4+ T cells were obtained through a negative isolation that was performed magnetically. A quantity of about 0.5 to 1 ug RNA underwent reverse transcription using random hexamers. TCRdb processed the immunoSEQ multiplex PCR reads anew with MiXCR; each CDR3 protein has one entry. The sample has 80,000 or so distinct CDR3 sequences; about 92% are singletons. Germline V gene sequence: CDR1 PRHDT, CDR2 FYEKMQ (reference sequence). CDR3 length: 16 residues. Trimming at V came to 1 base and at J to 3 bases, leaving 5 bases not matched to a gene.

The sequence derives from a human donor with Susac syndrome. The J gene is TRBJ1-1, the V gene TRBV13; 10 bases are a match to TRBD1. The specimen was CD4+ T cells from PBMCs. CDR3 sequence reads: CASSLAGTGAYTEAFF. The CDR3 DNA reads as TGTGCCAGCAGCTTAGCCGGGACAGGGGCCTACACTGAAGCTTTCTTT.